The 22 T cell receptor beta chains below were found in one sample sequenced in a study of T cell responses to AZD1222 COVID-19 vaccine (dated by TCRdb to the early 2020s). The time point label corresponds to: baseline before first vaccination. Library prep was done by the immunoSEQ multiplex PCR assay. TCRdb mirrors the immuneACCESS table, restricted to in-frame sequences. Some clones are absent from its copies; in checked studies, under half trace to an unresolved V gene, and the reason for the others is unknown. The sample table lists about 110,000 clones, over 75% of them with a count of one. Approximately 17% of the sample lies in the top ten. Sequencing was performed on peripheral blood, taken on day 0 of AZD1222 vaccination. The receptors here all came from an adult in good health.

V is TRBV28 and J is TRBJ2-7, with 7 bases fitting TRBD2. The CDR3 has 15 amino acids. The germline V gene has CDR1 MDHEN and CDR2 SYDVKM. The ends lost 5 bases at V and 6 bases at J; junction bases unmatched: 13. CDR3 sequence: CASSDGRRSSSEQYF. CDR3 in DNA: TGTGCCAGCAGTGACGGGAGGAGATCCTCGTCCGAGCAGTACTTC.

The rearrangement uses TRBV5-4 and TRBJ2-2; TRBD1 matches 7 bases. The CDR3 totals 14 residues. Losses at the gene ends were 3 bases for V and 10 bases for J; bases not matched to a gene: 9. Germline V lookup: CDR1 SGHNT, CDR2 YYREEE (reference sequence). In nucleotides, the CDR3 is TGTGCCAGCAGCTCCCCGGGACAGAGCGTGGAGCTGTTTTTT. Encoded protein: CASSSPGQSVELFF.

This clone appeared once. The chain joins TRBV2 to TRBJ1-4; 9 positions agree with TRBD1. The CDR3 consists of 14 residues. V lost 5 bases and J lost 11; bases outside the gene matches: 9. CDR1 is SNHLY, CDR2 FYNNEI, per germline. This chain's CDR3 is CASSLGTGLGKLFF. The CDR3 bases are TGTGCCAGCAGTTTGGGGACAGGGTTGGGGAAACTGTTTTTT.

V and J are TRBV9 and TRBJ1-3; the D is unclear. The V and J ends lost 7 bases and 0 bases respectively, with 14 bases between them. CDR1 SGDLS and CDR2 YYNGEE come from the germline V gene. There are 15 residues in the CDR3. The CDR3: CASEVTPNSGNTIYF. The DNA of the CDR3 is TGTGCCAGCGAGGTGACACCCAACTCTGGAAACACCATATATTTT.

J is TRBJ2-1 and V is TRBV19; a possible D gene is TRBD2 (5 bases). Germline V CDR1 and CDR2: LNHDA, SQIVND (reference sequence). V gave up 6 bases and J gave up 7 bases, with 19 bases separating them. The CDR3 sequence is 15 residues long. DNA for the CDR3: TGTGCCAGTAGCCCACCGGTCGGACTCCAGAATGAGCAGTTCTTC. Translation: CASSPPVGLQNEQFF.

This clone was seen a single time. The rearrangement links TRBV28 to TRBJ2-7; a possible D gene is TRBD2 (6 bases). Germline CDR1 reads MDHEN; CDR2 reads SYDVKM. The length of the CDR3 is 15 residues. Trimming took 2 bases from V and 1 from J, leaving 12 bases between them. The CDR3 region is CASSLGGSKSYEQYV. The CDR3 nucleotides are TGTGCCAGCAGTTTAGGAGGGTCGAAGTCCTACGAGCAGTACGTC.

There are a few counts of this clone. The genes are TRBV6-5 and TRBJ1-3; no clear D gene. The germline V gene encodes CDR1 MNHEY and CDR2 SVGAGI. The CDR3 totals 16 residues. Deletions cut 0 bases from V and 2 bases from J, with 11 bases between. The CDR3 DNA follows: TGTGCCAGCAGTTACTCGCAAGGGTTCACTGGAAACACCATATATTTT. Translating it yields CASSYSQGFTGNTIYF.

The chain uses TRBV2 and TRBJ1-5; no reliable D call. CDR3 length: 13 residues. Germline V gene lookup returns CDR1 SNHLY and CDR2 FYNNEI. V was clipped by 5 bases and J by 4 bases, with 9 bases between them. The CDR3 bases are TGTGCCAGCAGTAAGATACAGAATCAGCCCCAGCATTTT. Its protein is CASSKIQNQPQHF.

The V gene is TRBV7-9, the J gene TRBJ1-2; 7 nucleotides agree with TRBD1. CDR3 length equals 14 residues. The V gene end was trimmed by 2 bases and the J gene end by 9 bases; junction bases not matched to a gene: 9. Per the germline V gene, CDR1 is SEHNR and CDR2 is FQNEAQ (reference sequence). The CDR3 region is CASSLSGEGQSYTF. CDR3 bases: TGTGCCAGCAGCTTAAGTGGGGAGGGACAGAGCTACACCTTC. Supplemented by reference TRBV7-9 and TRBJ1-2, the full variable domain reads DTGVSQNPRHKITKRGQNVTFRCDPISEHNRLYWYRQTLGQGPEFLTYFQNEAQLEKSRLLSDRFSAERPKGSFSTLEIQRTEQGDSAMYLCASSLSGEGQSYTFGSGTRLTVV.

The rearrangement joins TRBV27 to TRBJ1-1, with 7 bases identical to TRBD1. The CDR3 has 12 residues. Germline CDR1 MNHEY, CDR2 SMNVEV (reference sequence). The ends lost 6 bases at V and 13 bases at J; junction bases unmatched: 11. CDR3 DNA sequence: TGTGCCAGCAGCCCCCAGGGGGGCGGGGTTTTCTTT. Residues: CASSPQGGGVFF.

The chain couples TRBV7-2 to TRBJ2-3; weak D call: TRBD2 (5 bases). Germline assignment: CDR1 SGHTA and CDR2 FQGNSA. The CDR3 has 13 amino acids. The V gene lost 2 bases and the J gene lost 6 bases, with 9 bases spanning the gap. CDR3 nucleotides: TGTGCCAGCAGCTTAAACCCGGGGGATACGCAGTATTTT. Translated, it gives CASSLNPGDTQYF.

This rearrangement joins TRBV5-1 to TRBJ1-2; no clear D. In germline, CDR1 is SGHRS, CDR2 YFSETQ. CDR3 length equals 19 residues. The V gene lost 3 bases and the J gene lost 2 bases, with 26 bases spanning the gap. CDR3 sequence: CASSSNPRRSTKANYGYTF. In DNA form, the CDR3 reads TGCGCCAGCAGCTCGAACCCCAGACGATCCACCAAGGCGAACTATGGCTACACCTTC.

J is TRBJ2-1 and V is TRBV27, with 10 bases that match TRBD1. Unmatched junction bases numbered 5, after V lost 2 bases and J lost 4 bases. Per germline, CDR1 MNHEY and CDR2 SMNVEV (reference sequence). This CDR3 has 16 residues. The CDR3 bases are TGTGCCAGCAGTTTACGCGGGACAGGGGCATACAATGAGCAGTTCTTC. Translation: CASSLRGTGAYNEQFF.

The chain carries TRBV30 and TRBJ1-6, with D possibly being TRBD1 (5 bases). The germline CDR1 and CDR2 sequences are GTSNPN and SVGIG (reference sequence). CDR3 length: 17 residues. With 0 bases removed from V and 0 bases from J, the gap between germline ends came to 12 bases. CDR3 amino acids: CAWSVWGGSSYNSPLHF. CDR3 nucleotide sequence: TGTGCCTGGAGTGTATGGGGGGGGAGCTCCTATAATTCACCCCTCCACTTT.

V gene TRBV7-3 combines with J gene TRBJ1-1, with 10 bases fitting TRBD1. Losses at the gene ends were 5 bases for V and 4 bases for J; bases not matched to a gene: 7. Germline V lookup: CDR1 SGHTA, CDR2 FQGTGA. The CDR3 loop spans 15 amino acids. The CDR3 bases are TGTGCCAGCAGCCGAACGGGGACAGGGGCCACTGAAGCTTTCTTT. Translating it yields CASSRTGTGATEAFF.

In regard to this clone: Within the sample, other DNA sequences also encode this same CDR3. J is TRBJ2-3 and V is TRBV5-4; 8 bases map to TRBD1. V lost 5 bases, J lost 3 bases, and 5 bases stayed unmatched. CDR1 and CDR2 from the germline V gene are SGHNT and YYREEE (reference sequence). The CDR3 is 14 amino acids. The CDR3 DNA reads as TGTGCCAGCAGTCCCGGACAGGGAACAGATACGCAGTATTTT. This gives the protein CASSPGQGTDTQYF.

The genes are TRBV25-1 and TRBJ2-7; either TRBD1 or TRBD2 may fit D (5 bases each). Germline CDR1 and CDR2: MGHDK and SYGVNS. V lost 4 bases to trimming and J lost 2 bases, with 15 bases between them. This CDR3 is 15 amino acids long. CDR3 in DNA: TGTGCCAGCAGTGGGGACGGACTGAATACCTACGAGCAGTACTTC. It encodes CASSGDGLNTYEQYF.

The chain joins TRBV29-1 to TRBJ1-1, with D hard to call. V was shortened by 6 bases and J by 0 bases, with 8 bases between the two germline ends. Germline V gives CDR1 SQVTM, CDR2 ANQGSEA. The CDR3 runs 12 residues. This CDR3 is CSVLVVNTEAFF. DNA of the CDR3: TGCAGCGTCCTTGTGGTGAACACTGAAGCTTTCTTT.

The chain employs TRBV12-3 or TRBV12-4 and TRBJ1-6, with D uncertain. This CDR3 is 12 amino acids long. V was pared by 4 bases and J by 14 bases, with 12 bases between. In DNA, the CDR3 is TGTGCCAGCAGTTCGACCTCGTCGACCCTCCACTTT. Residues: CASSSTSSTLHF.

The CDR3 region is CASSLRGGSGNTIYF. In nucleotides, the CDR3 is TGTGCCAGCAGCTTGAGAGGGGGGTCTGGAAACACCATATATTTT. The V gene is TRBV5-6, the J gene TRBJ1-3; TRBD1 might be the D (6 bases). Germline assignment: CDR1 SGHDT and CDR2 YYEEEE. This CDR3 comprises 15 residues. V was cut by 1 base and J by 1 base, with 9 bases left in between.

This chain connects TRBV5-1 to TRBJ2-5; TRBD2 agrees at 7 bases. Germline V gene data show CDR1 as SGHRS and CDR2 as YFSETQ. The CDR3 covers 15 residues. Trimming took 0 bases from V and 2 from J; bases not matched to a gene: 4. The CDR3 DNA reads as TGCGCCAGCAGCTTGGGCGGGGGTTGGCAAGAGACCCAGTACTTC. Protein product: CASSLGGGWQETQYF.

V and J are TRBV6-2 or TRBV6-3 and TRBJ2-1; D unclear. Germline V gives CDR1 MNHEY, CDR2 SVGEGT. Trimming took 2 bases from V and 5 from J, leaving 4 bases between them. The CDR3 sequence is 12 residues long. In DNA form, the CDR3 reads TGTGCCAGCAGTTACAGGGACAATGAGCAGTTCTTC. It codes for CASSYRDNEQFF.